This paragraph covers one TCR beta chain sequence. This entry is derived from a study of blood T cell repertoires in COVID-19. The overall study: PBMCs, B-cell-depleted T cells, or T cells provided the cDNA or gDNA that made up the material.

Generated by immunoSEQ multiplex PCR, the TCRdb table keeps only in-frame clones and is missing some. Found here are 25,000 to 35,000 clones, roughly nine tenths of them singletons; the top ten hold more than 15%. CDR1 is MNHEY, CDR2 SMNVEV, per germline (reference sequence). Trimming removed 0 bases at V and 1 base at J, with 15 bases between. The CDR3 is made up of 17 amino acids. Sample: peripheral blood. This chain uses TRBV27 with TRBJ1-1, with TRBD1 as a possible D gene (5 bases). The source is a man older than 75 with acute or convalescent COVID-19. CDR3 coding DNA: TGTGCCAGCAGTTTATCCGGGTGGGGCAGGGCGAACACTGAAGCTTTCTTT. It encodes CASSLSGWGRANTEAFF.